The clone carrying this TCR beta chain has a count of ten or more. The data derive from a study of early T cells in non-severe SARS-CoV-2 infection. TCRdb reprocessed the 5' RACE reads with MiXCR, giving one entry per CDR3 protein. Among fewer than 65,000 distinct CDR3 sequences listed, roughly an eighth were seen once. This TCR derives from an adult who was a healthcare worker with PCR-confirmed SARS-CoV-2 infection or an uninfected control (not recorded which). Sequenced: whole blood.

The CDR3 DNA reads as TGTGCCAGCAGCGAACGGGCCTTGGGATATAGCAATCAGCCCCAGCATTTT. Translated, it gives CASSERALGYSNQPQHF. This sequence joins TRBV7-8 and TRBJ1-5; D call uncertain. The CDR3 is 17 amino acids. V shed 5 bases and J shed 0 bases, with 17 bases lying between them. The germline V gene encodes CDR1 SGHVS and CDR2 FQNEAQ.